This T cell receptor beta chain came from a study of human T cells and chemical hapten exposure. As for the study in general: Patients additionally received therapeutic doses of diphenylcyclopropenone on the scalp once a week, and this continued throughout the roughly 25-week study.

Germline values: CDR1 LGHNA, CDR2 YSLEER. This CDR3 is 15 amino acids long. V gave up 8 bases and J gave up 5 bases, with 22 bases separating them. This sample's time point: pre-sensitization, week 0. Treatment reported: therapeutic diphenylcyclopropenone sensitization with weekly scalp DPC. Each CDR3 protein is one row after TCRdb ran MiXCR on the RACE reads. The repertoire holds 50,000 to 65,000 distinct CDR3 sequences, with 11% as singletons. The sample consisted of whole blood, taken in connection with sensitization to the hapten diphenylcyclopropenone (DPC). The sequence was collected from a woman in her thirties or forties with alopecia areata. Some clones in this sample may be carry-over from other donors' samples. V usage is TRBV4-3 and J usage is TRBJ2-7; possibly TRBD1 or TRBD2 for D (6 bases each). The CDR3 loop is CASSPQGLVKDEQYF. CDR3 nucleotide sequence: TGCGCCAGCTCCCCACAGGGACTCGTCAAGGACGAGCAGTACTTC.